This TCR beta chain was profiled in a study of human T cells and chemical hapten exposure. Study-level findings and limits: TCRs exceeding 1 in 1000 frequency stayed unchanged with DPC sensitization. Having alopecia, donors may respond immunologically unlike healthy people.

This sample's time point: pre-sensitization, week 0. Specified treatment: therapeutic diphenylcyclopropenone sensitization with weekly scalp DPC. The authors extracted total RNA from unfractionated whole blood. Using its own MiXCR run on the RACE reads, TCRdb lists one record per CDR3 protein. The sample consists of fewer than 45,000 distinct CDR3 sequences, roughly an eighth of them appearing once. The CDR3 covers 14 residues. Germline CDR1 SGHAT, CDR2 FQNNGV. Deletions cut 2 bases from V and 2 bases from J, with 10 bases between. This clonotype was counted ten times or more. The antigen remains undetermined.

The receptor was derived from a woman aged 40 to 50 with alopecia areata. Some clones in this sample may be carry-over from other donors' samples. The chain has TRBV11-2 and TRBJ2-7; D is perhaps TRBD1 (6 bases). Source: whole blood, taken in connection with sensitization to the hapten diphenylcyclopropenone (DPC). CDR3: CASSLSWGPYEQYF. The CDR3 DNA reads as TGTGCCAGCAGCTTATCGTGGGGGCCCTACGAGCAGTACTTC.